The 19 T cell receptor beta chains presented below share a single source sample, sequenced in a study of T cell repertoires in cytomegalovirus infection. One entry per CDR3 protein results from TCRdb running MiXCR on the reads. Among 630,000 or so distinct CDR3 sequences listed, approximately 24% were seen once. The specimen was CD8+ T cells from PBMCs. The receptors stem from a human donor in good health (CMV status not recorded). Some clones in this sample may be carry-over from other donors' samples.

This clonotype was seen a few times. A junction boundary mismatches the germline segment, possibly from a read error. This rearrangement joins TRBV6-2 or TRBV6-3 to TRBJ2-1, with D possibly matching TRBD1 (5 bases). The CDR3 totals 12 residues. CDR1 is MNHEY, CDR2 SVGEGT, per germline. CDR3 bases: TGTGCCAGCAGTTACCCGGACCAGGGAAAAGTCTTC. Translated: CASSYPDQGKVF.

This clonotype was counted only a few times. The rearrangement links TRBV7-9 to TRBJ2-1, with D perhaps matching TRBD1 (6 bases). Germline CDR1 and CDR2: SEHNR and FQNEAQ (reference sequence). The CDR3 length is 14 residues. Trimming cost V 9 bases and J 5 bases, with 17 bases left between them. CDR3 DNA: TGTGCCAGTCCCGAGCAGGGGCCGAACAATGAGCAGTTCTTC. Residues: CASPEQGPNNEQFF.

J is TRBJ1-4 and V is TRBV12-3 or TRBV12-4, with a weak D call TRBD1 (5 bases). V dropped 8 bases and J dropped 6 bases, with 19 bases sitting between them. The CDR3 loop spans 15 amino acids. Here the CDR3 DNA reads TGTGCCAGCGGTGACGCGGGACTAAGGGATGAAAAACTGTTTTTT. As protein: CASGDAGLRDEKLFF.

This clonotype has a count of ten or more. CDR3 sequence: CASSLTEDRDGDTQYF. In DNA form, the CDR3 reads TGTGCCAGCAGCTTAACCGAGGACAGGGACGGGGATACGCAGTATTTT. The rearrangement joins TRBV7-6 to TRBJ2-3, with 8 bases identical to TRBD1. Losses at the gene ends were 2 bases for V and 6 bases for J; bases not matched to a gene: 10. The germline V gene encodes CDR1 SGHVS and CDR2 FNYEAQ. The CDR3 sequence is 16 residues long.

With regard to this clonotype: A single base separates this from a much larger clone, so it may be a read error. The CDR3 ends on some other residue instead of the conserved phenylalanine or tryptophan, so this is likely a read error. The chain joins TRBV7-6 to TRBJ2-5, with unresolved D. The CDR3 sequence is 14 residues long. Germline values: CDR1 SGHVS, CDR2 FNYEAQ. The CDR3 DNA sequence: TGTGCCAGCAGCGGAGACATCTACCAGGAGACCCAGTACCTC. Its translation: CASSGDIYQETQYL.

In its sample, this clonotype was seen many times. The chain recombines TRBV7-9 with TRBJ2-7; 11 nucleotides match TRBD1. V shed 4 bases, J shed 7 bases, and the junction held 6 bases outside the gene matches. CDR3 length: 14 residues. CDR1 and CDR2 from the germline V gene are SEHNR and FQNEAQ (reference sequence). The CDR3, as DNA: TGTGCCAGCAGCTCGGGACAGGGGGTGGAAGAGCAGTACTTC. Its protein product is CASSSGQGVEEQYF.

V is TRBV14 and J is TRBJ1-6; no reliable D call. The V and J ends lost 3 bases and 6 bases respectively, with 12 bases between them. This CDR3 spans 15 amino acids. Germline loops: CDR1 SGHDN, CDR2 FVKESK. The CDR3 sequence: CASSHTGWTNSPLHF. In DNA form, the CDR3 reads TGTGCCAGCAGCCATACGGGATGGACTAATTCACCCCTCCACTTT.

This clonotype was picked up many times. This rearrangement joins TRBV7-9 to TRBJ1-5; D is perhaps TRBD1 (6 bases). V lost 1 base and J lost 5, with 12 bases in between. The CDR3 loop spans 15 amino acids. The germline V gene has CDR1 SEHNR and CDR2 FQNEAQ (reference sequence). In DNA form, the CDR3 reads TGTGCCAGCAGCTTAGAACAGGGTGAGGATCAGCCCCAGCATTTT. This translates into CASSLEQGEDQPQHF.

V and J are TRBV20-1 and TRBJ1-2, with 10 bases that match TRBD1. CDR1 and CDR2 from the germline V gene are DFQATT and SNEGSKA (reference sequence). Germline trimming cut 5 bases from V and 4 bases from J; bases unmatched to any gene: 4. CDR3 length: 13 residues. The CDR3 region has the DNA TGCAGTGCTCCCGGGACAGGGGTCTATGGCTACACCTTC. It translates to CSAPGTGVYGYTF.

This clonotype occurred many times. This rearrangement joins TRBV7-2 to TRBJ2-1; 12 bases are shared with TRBD2. The CDR3 has 16 amino acids. Per germline, CDR1 SGHTA and CDR2 FQGNSA. The V gene end was trimmed by 3 bases and the J gene end by 3 bases; junction bases not matched to a gene: 3. CDR3 nucleotides: TGTGCCAGCAGCTTGACTAGCGGGGGCAACTACAATGAGCAGTTCTTC. Translating it yields CASSLTSGGNYNEQFF.

This clonotype was observed at least ten times. The rearrangement joins TRBV28 to TRBJ2-7; D not certain. Deletions cut 5 bases from V and 2 bases from J, with 13 bases between. CDR1 and CDR2 (germline): MDHEN, SYDVKM. CDR3 length: 14 amino acids. The CDR3 DNA reads TGTGCCAGCAGTCAACTGACTGCAACCTACGAGCAGTACGTC. This encodes CASSQLTATYEQYV.

This clonotype has just a few counts. The CDR3, as DNA: TGTGCCAGCAGTCCCCCGGGACTAGACACCGGGGAGCTGTTTTTT. Its protein product is CASSPPGLDTGELFF. This chain uses TRBV6-2 or TRBV6-3 with TRBJ2-2; 8 positions match TRBD2. The V gene end was trimmed by 5 bases and the J gene end by 3 bases; junction bases not matched to a gene: 5. From germline, CDR1 is MNHEY and CDR2 SVGEGT. CDR3 length: 15 residues.

The V and J genes are TRBV20-1 and TRBJ1-5, with no clear D. The CDR3 covers 15 residues. Germline CDR1 is DFQATT and CDR2 is SNEGSKA (reference sequence). V lost 6 bases to trimming and J lost 2 bases, with 17 bases between them. The CDR3 nucleotides are TGCAGTGCAATCAGACCGACCAGCGGCAATCAGCCCCAGCATTTT. Its protein product is CSAIRPTSGNQPQHF.

CDR3 nucleotide sequence: TGCAGTGCCCCAACGGCACTAGCGGCCTTCTACAATGAGCAGTTCTTC. The encoded protein is CSAPTALAAFYNEQFF. The J gene is TRBJ2-1, the V gene TRBV20-1; TRBD2 matches at 8 bases. With V trimmed by 6 bases and J by 3 bases, 13 bases remained unmatched. The CDR3 runs 16 residues. Germline V CDR1 and CDR2: DFQATT, SNEGSKA (reference sequence).

CDR3: CASRSSPYEQYF. The CDR3 DNA reads as TGCGCCAGCAGGAGCAGCCCCTACGAGCAGTACTTC. This sequence joins TRBV10-2 and TRBJ2-7; D gene uncertain. CDR1 is WSHSY, CDR2 SAAADI, per germline. V was clipped by 6 bases and J by 2 bases, with 8 bases between them. This CDR3 has 12 residues.

This clonotype appeared a few times. The V and J genes are TRBV7-9 and TRBJ2-2; D possibly matches TRBD1 or TRBD2 (5 bases each). Germline V lookup: CDR1 SEHNR, CDR2 FQNEAQ (reference sequence). The CDR3 is made up of 17 amino acids. Trimming shortened V by 7 bases and J by 5 bases, and 23 bases separated the two germline ends. DNA of the CDR3: TGTGCCAGCACCCCAAGCCGCCCTGGGGGTAGGACCGGGGAGCTGTTTTTT. Translated: CASTPSRPGGRTGELFF.

This clonotype was seen many times. The chain couples TRBV23-1 to TRBJ2-4; 15 nucleotides align to TRBD2. TRBV23-1 is designated an ORF whose function remains uncertain. This CDR3 has 19 amino acids. Trimming at V came to 5 bases and at J to 0 bases, leaving 8 bases not matched to a gene. As DNA, the CDR3 is TGCGCCAGCAGTACCCGGACTAGCGGGGGGGCGTTAGCCAAAAACATTCAGTACTTC. This gives the protein CASSTRTSGGALAKNIQYF.

This clonotype was seen only a few times. This chain uses TRBV5-4 with TRBJ2-3; 12 bases agree with TRBD2. From germline, CDR1 is SGHNT and CDR2 YYREEE (reference sequence). With V trimmed by 0 bases and J by 0 bases, 11 bases remained unmatched. The CDR3 is 20 amino acids. CDR3 loop: CASSLVVRLAGEDSTDTQYF. CDR3 sequence (DNA): TGTGCCAGCAGCTTGGTTGTTAGACTAGCGGGGGAAGATAGCACAGATACGCAGTATTTT.

This clonotype was counted only a few times. This rearrangement joins TRBV19 to TRBJ1-2; TRBD1 aligns across 9 bases. Germline loops: CDR1 LNHDA, CDR2 SQIVND (reference sequence). Trimming took 5 bases from V and 5 from J; bases not matched to a gene: 6. This CDR3 comprises 14 residues. The CDR3 is CASSFGQGTYGYTF. The CDR3 bases are TGTGCCAGTAGTTTCGGACAGGGGACGTATGGCTACACCTTC. Complete variable domain (other parts from reference TRBV19 and TRBJ1-2): DGGITQSPKYLFRKEGQNVTLSCEQNLNHDAMYWYRQDPGQGLRLIYYSQIVNDFQKGDIAEGYSVSREKKESFPLTVTSAQKNPTAFYLCASSFGQGTYGYTFGSGTRLTVV.